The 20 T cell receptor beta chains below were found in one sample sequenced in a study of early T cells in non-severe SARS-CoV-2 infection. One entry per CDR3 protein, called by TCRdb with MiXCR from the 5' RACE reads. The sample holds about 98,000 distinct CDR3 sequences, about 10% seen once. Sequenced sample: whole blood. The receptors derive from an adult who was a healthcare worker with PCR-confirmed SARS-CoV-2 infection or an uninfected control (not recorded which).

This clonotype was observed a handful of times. The CDR3 sequence: CASSFEAAAYNEQFF. Written as DNA, the CDR3 is TGTGCCAGCAGCTTTGAGGCGGCAGCATACAATGAGCAGTTCTTC. This chain joins TRBV7-2 and TRBJ2-1, with D hard to call. Trimming cost V 3 bases and J 4 bases, with 13 bases left between them. The CDR3 consists of 15 residues. Germline CDR1 and CDR2: SGHTA and FQGNSA.

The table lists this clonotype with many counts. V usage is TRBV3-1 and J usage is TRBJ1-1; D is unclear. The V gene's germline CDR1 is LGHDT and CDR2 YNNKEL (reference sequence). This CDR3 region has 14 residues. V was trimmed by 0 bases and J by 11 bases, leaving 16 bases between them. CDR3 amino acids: CASSQDRGFHEAFF. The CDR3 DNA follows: TGTGCCAGCAGCCAAGATCGGGGATTTCATGAGGCTTTCTTT.

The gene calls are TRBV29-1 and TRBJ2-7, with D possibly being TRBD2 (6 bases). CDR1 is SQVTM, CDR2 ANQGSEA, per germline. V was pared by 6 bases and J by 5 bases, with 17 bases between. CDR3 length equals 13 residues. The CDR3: CSVTPGTSNEQYF. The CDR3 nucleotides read TGCAGCGTAACCCCCGGGACTTCCAACGAGCAGTACTTC.

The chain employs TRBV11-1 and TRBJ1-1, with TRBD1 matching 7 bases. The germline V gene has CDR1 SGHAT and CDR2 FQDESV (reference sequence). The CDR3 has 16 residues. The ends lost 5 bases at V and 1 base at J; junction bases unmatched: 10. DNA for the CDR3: TGTGCCAGCAGCCCACACCCGGGACAGAGGAACACTGAAGCTTTCTTT. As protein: CASSPHPGQRNTEAFF.

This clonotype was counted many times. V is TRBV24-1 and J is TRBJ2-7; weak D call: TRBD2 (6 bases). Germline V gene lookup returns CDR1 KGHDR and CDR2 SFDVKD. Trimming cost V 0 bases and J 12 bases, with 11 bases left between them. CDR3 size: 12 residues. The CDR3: CATSDLAGYRYF. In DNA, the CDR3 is TGTGCCACCAGTGATTTGGCGGGATATCGGTACTTC.

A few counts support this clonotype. CDR3 in DNA: TGTGCCAGCAGCGACGGGACAGGGGGCTTGGCTGGGGCCAACGTCCTGACTTTC. Protein: CASSDGTGGLAGANVLTF. The chain links TRBV9 to TRBJ2-6; 12 nucleotides agree with TRBD1. With 3 bases clipped from V and 2 bases from J, the junction kept 6 bases outside the gene matches. Germline V gene lookup returns CDR1 SGDLS and CDR2 YYNGEE. The CDR3 length is 18 residues.

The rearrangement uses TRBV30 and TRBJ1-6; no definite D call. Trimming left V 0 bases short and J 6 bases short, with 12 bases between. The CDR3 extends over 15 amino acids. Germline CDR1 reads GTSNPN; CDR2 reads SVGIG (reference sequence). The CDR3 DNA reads TGTGCCTGGAGTGTATCTGGCGGTTTTAATTCACCCCTCCACTTT. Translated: CAWSVSGGFNSPLHF.

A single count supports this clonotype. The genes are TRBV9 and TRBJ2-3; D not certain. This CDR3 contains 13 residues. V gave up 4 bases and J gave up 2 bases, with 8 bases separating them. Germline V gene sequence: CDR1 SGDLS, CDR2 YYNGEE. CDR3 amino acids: CASSPRLTDTQYF. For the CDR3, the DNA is TGTGCCAGCAGCCCAAGACTCACAGATACGCAGTATTTT.

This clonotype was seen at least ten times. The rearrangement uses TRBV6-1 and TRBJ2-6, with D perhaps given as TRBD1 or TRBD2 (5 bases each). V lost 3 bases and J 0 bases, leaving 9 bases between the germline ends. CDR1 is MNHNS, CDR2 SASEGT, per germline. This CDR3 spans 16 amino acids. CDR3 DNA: TGTGCCAGCAGTGATTGGGGGACCTCTGGGGCCAACGTCCTGACTTTC. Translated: CASSDWGTSGANVLTF.

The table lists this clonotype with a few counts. The CDR3 DNA follows: TGCAGCGTTGAAGCCCGAAGGGCCCAAGCAGAGACCCAGTACTTC. Encoded protein: CSVEARRAQAETQYF. V and J are TRBV29-1 and TRBJ2-5; D unclear. The CDR3 is made up of 15 amino acids. Trimming stripped 1 base from V and 4 bases from J, with 16 bases between. CDR1 and CDR2 from the germline V gene are SQVTM and ANQGSEA.

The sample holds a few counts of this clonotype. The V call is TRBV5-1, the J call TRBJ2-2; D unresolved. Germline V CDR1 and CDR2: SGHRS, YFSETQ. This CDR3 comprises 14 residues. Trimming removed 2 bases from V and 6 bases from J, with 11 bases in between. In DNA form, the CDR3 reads TGCGCCAGCAGCTTATCATTAGCCCCCGGGGAGCTGTTTTTT. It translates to CASSLSLAPGELFF.

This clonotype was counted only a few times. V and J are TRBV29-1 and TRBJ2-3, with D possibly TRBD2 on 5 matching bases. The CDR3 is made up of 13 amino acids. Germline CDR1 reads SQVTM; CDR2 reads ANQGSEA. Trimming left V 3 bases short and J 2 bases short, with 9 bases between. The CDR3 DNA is TGCAGCGTTGATGGGAGTTACACAGATACGCAGTATTTT. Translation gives CSVDGSYTDTQYF.

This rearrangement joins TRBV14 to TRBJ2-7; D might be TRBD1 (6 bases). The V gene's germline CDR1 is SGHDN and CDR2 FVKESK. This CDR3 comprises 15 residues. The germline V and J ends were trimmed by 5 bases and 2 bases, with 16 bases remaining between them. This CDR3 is CASSGLRTATYEQYF. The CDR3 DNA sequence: TGTGCCAGCAGCGGACTGAGGACAGCTACCTACGAGCAGTACTTC.

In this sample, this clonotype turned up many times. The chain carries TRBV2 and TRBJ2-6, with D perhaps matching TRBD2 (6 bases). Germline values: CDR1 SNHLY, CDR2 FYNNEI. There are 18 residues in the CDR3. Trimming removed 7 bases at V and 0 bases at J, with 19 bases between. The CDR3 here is CASIKTGTVHSGANVLTF. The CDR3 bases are TGTGCCAGCATTAAGACCGGGACTGTTCACTCTGGGGCCAACGTCCTGACTTTC. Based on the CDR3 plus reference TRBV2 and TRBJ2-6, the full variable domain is EPEVTQTPSHQVTQMGQEVILRCVPISNHLYFYWYRQILGQKVEFLVSFYNNEISEKSEIFDDQFSVERPDGSNFTLKIRSTKLEDSAMYFCASIKTGTVHSGANVLTFGAGSRLTVL.

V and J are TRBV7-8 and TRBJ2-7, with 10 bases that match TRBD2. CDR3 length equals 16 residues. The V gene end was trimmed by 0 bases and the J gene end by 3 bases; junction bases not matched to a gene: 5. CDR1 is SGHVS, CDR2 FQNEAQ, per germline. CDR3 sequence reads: CASSLAGASGGYEQYF. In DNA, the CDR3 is TGTGCCAGCAGCTTAGCGGGAGCTAGCGGGGGCTACGAGCAGTACTTC.

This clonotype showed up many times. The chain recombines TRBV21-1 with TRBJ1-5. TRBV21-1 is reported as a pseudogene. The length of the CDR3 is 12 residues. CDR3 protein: CASSKALGLQHF. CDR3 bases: TGTGCCAGCAGCAAAGCGCTCGGGCTGCAACATTTT.

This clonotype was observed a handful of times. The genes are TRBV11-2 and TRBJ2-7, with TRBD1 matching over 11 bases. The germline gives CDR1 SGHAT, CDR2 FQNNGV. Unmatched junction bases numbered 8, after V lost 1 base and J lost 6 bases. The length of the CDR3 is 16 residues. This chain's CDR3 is CASSLAQGQGGIEQYF. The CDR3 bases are TGTGCCAGCAGCTTAGCCCAGGGACAGGGGGGAATCGAGCAGTACTTC.

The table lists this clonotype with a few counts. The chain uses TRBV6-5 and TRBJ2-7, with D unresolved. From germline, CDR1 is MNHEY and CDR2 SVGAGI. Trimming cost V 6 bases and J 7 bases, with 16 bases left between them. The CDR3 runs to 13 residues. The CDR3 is CASSQRSLGEQYF. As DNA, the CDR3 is TGTGCCAGCAGCCAAAGATCTCTGGGGGAGCAGTACTTC.

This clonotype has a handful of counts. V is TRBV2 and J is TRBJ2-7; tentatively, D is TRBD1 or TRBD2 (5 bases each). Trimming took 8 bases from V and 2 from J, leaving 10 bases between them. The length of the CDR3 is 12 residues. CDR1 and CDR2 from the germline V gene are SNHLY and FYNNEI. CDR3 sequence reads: CASVQGPYEQYF. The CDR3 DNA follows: TGTGCCAGCGTTCAGGGACCCTACGAGCAGTACTTC.

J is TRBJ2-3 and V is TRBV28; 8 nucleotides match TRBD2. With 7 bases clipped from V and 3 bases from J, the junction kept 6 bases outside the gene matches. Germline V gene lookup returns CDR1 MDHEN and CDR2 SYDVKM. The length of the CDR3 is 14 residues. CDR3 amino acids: CASKVAGKTDTQYF. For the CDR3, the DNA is TGTGCCAGCAAGGTAGCGGGAAAGACAGATACGCAGTATTTT.